The 4 T cell receptor beta chains listed next were all sequenced from one sample in a study of blood T cell repertoires in COVID-19. The data were produced by immunoSEQ multiplex PCR, yet TCRdb's version contains in-frame clones alone and is incomplete. The sample shows more than 200,000 clones, approximately 90% of them seen only once. The sample consisted of peripheral blood. All receptors derive from a woman in her twenties or thirties with COVID-19, enrolled during active disease.

The gene calls are TRBV6-5 and TRBJ1-2, with D possibly being TRBD1 (6 bases). The CDR3 has 14 residues. The V gene lost 2 bases and the J gene lost 4 bases, with 11 bases spanning the gap. Germline CDR1 and CDR2: MNHEY and SVGAGI. Here the CDR3 DNA reads TGTGCCAGCAGTTACGGGGGCACGATCTATGGCTACACCTTC. Its protein is CASSYGGTIYGYTF.

This chain links TRBV11-2 with TRBJ1-2; 8 bases map to TRBD1. CDR3 length: 14 amino acids. Germline CDR1 and CDR2: SGHAT and FQNNGV. Germline trimming cut 6 bases from V and 8 bases from J; bases unmatched to any gene: 11. CDR3 amino acids: CASSITQGAGGYTF. The CDR3 coding sequence is TGTGCCAGCAGTATTACCCAGGGGGCGGGAGGCTACACCTTC.

V and J are TRBV6-5 and TRBJ1-4, with D unclear. Trimming stripped 11 bases from V and 0 bases from J, with 13 bases between. The CDR3 loop spans 14 amino acids. Germline V lookup: CDR1 MNHEY, CDR2 SVGAGI. The CDR3 region is CAAKDSATNEKLFF. CDR3 coding DNA: TGTGCCGCTAAAGACTCTGCAACTAATGAAAAACTGTTTTTT.

This chain joins TRBV5-1 and TRBJ2-1, with 10 bases identical to TRBD2. The CDR3 length is 16 residues. Germline loops: CDR1 SGHRS, CDR2 YFSETQ. V gave up 0 bases and J gave up 8 bases; unmatched junction bases: 8. The CDR3 region is CASSLVIAGGLDEQFF. CDR3 DNA: TGCGCCAGCAGCTTGGTCATAGCGGGGGGTTTAGATGAGCAGTTCTTC.